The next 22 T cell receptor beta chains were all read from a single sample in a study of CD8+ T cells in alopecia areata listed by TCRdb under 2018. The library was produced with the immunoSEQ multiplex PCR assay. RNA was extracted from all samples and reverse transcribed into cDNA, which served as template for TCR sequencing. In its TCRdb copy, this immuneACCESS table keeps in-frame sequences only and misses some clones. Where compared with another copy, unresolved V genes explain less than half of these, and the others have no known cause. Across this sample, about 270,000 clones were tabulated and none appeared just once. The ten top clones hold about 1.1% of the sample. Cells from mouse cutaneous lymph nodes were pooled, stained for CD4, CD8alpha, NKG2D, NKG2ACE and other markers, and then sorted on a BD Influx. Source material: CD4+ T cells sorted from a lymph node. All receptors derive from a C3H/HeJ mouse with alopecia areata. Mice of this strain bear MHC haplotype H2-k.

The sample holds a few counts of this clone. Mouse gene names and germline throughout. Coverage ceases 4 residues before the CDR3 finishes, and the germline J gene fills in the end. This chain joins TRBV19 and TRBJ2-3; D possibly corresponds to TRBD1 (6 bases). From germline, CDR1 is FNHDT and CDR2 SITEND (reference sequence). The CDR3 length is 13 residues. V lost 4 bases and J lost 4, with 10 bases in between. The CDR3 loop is CASSSGTTETLYF. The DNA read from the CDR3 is TGTGCCAGCAGTTCCGGGACAACAGAA. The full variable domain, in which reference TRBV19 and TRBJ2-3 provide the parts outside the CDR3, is GGIITQTPKFLIGQEGQKLTLKCQQNFNHDTMYWYRQDSGKGLRLIYYSITENDLQKGDLSEGYDASREKKSSFSLTVTSAQKNEMAVFLCASSSGTTETLYFGSGTRLTVL.

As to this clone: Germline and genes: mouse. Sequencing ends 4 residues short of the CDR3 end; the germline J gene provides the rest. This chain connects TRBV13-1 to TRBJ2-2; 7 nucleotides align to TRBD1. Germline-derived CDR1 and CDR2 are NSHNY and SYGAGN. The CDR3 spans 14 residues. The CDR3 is CASSATGEGGQLYF. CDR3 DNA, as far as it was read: TGTGCCAGCAGTGCCACAGGGGAGGGCGGG.

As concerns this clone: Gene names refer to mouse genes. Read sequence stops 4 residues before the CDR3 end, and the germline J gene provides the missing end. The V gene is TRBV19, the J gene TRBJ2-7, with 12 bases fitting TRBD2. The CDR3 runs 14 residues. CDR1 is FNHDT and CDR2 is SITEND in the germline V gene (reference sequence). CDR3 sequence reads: CASSVRDWGDEQYF. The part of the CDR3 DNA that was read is TGTGCCAGCAGTGTCCGGGACTGGGGGGAT.

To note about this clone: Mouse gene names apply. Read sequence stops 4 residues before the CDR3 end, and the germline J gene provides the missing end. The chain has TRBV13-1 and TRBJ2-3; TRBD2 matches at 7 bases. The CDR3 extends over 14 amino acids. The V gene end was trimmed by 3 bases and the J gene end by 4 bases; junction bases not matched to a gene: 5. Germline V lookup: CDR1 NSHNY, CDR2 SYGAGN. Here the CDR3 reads CASSGPGLSETLYF. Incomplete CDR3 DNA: TGTGCCAGCAGTGGCCCGGGACTGTCAGAA.

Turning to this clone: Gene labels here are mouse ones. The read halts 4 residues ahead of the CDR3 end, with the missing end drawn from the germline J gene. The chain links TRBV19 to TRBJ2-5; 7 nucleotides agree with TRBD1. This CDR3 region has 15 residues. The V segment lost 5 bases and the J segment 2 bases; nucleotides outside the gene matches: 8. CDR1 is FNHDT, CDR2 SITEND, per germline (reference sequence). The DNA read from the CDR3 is TGTGCCAGCAGCCCCGCTCGGGACAGCCAAGAC. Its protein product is CASSPARDSQD. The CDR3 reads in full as CASSPARDSQDTQYF.

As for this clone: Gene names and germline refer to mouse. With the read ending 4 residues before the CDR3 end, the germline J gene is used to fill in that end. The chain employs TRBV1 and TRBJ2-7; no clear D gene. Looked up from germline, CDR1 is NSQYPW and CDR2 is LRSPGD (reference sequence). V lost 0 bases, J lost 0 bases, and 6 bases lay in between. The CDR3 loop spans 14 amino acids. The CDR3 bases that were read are TGCACCTGCAGTGCAGATCACAGCTCCTAT. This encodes CTCSADHSSY. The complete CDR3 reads CTCSADHSSYEQYF.

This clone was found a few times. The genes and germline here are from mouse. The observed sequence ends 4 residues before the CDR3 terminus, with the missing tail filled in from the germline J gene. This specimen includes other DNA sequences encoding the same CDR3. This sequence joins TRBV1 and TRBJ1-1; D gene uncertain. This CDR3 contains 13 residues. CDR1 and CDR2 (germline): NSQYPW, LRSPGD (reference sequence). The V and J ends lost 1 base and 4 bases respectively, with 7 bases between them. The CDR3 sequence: CTCSAGGGTEVFF. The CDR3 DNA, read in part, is TGCACCTGCAGTGCAGGGGGTGGCACA.

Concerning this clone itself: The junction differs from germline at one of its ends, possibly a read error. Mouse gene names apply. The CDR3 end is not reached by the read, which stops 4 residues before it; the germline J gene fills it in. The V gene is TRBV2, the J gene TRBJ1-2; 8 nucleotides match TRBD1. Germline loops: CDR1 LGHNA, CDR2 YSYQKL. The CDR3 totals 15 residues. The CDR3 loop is CASSQEDRANSDYTF. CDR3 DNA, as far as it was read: TGTGCCAGCAGTCAAGAGGACAGGGCAAACTCC.

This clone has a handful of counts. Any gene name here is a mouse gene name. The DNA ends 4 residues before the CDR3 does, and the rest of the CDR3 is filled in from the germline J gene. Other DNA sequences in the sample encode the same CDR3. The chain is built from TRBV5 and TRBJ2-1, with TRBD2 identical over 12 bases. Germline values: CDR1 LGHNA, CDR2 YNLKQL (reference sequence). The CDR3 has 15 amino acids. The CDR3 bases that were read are TGTGCCAGCAGCCAAGCCGGGACTGGGGGGGCT. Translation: CASSQAGTGGA. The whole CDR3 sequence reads CASSQAGTGGAEQFF.

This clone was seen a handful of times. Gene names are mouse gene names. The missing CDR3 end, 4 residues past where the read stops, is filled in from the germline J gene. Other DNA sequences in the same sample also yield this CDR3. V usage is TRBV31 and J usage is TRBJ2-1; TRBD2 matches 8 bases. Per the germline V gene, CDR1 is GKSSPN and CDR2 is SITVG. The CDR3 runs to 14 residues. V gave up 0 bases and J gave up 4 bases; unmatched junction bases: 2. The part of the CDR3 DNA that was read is TGTGCCTGGAGTCTAGTGGGGGGGTATGCT. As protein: CAWSLVGGYA. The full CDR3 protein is CAWSLVGGYAEQFF.

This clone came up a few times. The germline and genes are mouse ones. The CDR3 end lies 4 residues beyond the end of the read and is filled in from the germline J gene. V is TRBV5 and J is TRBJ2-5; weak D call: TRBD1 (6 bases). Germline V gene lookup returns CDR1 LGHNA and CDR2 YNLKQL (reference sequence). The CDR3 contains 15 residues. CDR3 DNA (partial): TGTGCCAGCAGCCAACTACAGGGAGGGAGGGAC. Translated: CASSQLQGGRD. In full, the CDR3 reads CASSQLQGGRDTQYF.

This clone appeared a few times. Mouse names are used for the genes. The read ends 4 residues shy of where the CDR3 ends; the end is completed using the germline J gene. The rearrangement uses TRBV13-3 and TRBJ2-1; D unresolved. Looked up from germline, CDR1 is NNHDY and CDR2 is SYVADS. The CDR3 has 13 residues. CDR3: CASSDSSRAEQFF. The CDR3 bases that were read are TGTGCCAGCAGTGATTCTTCCAGGGCT.

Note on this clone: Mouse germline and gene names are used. The part of the CDR3 DNA that was read is TGTGCCAGCAGCCCCGGGACAGGGAGCTCCTAT. This encodes CASSPGTGSSY. The whole CDR3 protein is CASSPGTGSSYEQYF. V and J are TRBV19 and TRBJ2-7; 9 bases line up with TRBD1. The CDR3 end falls 4 residues outside the read, so it is completed with the germline J gene. CDR3 length equals 15 residues. The germline V gene encodes CDR1 FNHDT and CDR2 SITEND (reference sequence). V shed 5 bases, J shed 0 bases, and the junction held 6 bases outside the gene matches.

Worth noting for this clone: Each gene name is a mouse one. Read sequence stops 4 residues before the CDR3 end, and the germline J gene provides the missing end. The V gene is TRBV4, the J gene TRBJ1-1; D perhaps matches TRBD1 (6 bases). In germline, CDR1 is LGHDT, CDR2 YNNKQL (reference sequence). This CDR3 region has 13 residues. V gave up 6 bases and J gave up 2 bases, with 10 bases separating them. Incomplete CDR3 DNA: TGTGCCAGCAGACAGGGAAGCAACACA. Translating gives CASRQGSNT. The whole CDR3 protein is CASRQGSNTEVFF.

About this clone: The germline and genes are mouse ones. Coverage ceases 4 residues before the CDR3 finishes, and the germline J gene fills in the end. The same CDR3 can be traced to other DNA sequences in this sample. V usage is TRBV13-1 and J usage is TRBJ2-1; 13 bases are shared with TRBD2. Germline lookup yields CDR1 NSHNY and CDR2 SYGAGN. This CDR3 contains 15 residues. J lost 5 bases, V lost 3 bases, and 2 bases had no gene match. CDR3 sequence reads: CASSGGTGGDAEQFF. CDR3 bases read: TGTGCCAGCAGTGGCGGGACTGGGGGGGATGCT.

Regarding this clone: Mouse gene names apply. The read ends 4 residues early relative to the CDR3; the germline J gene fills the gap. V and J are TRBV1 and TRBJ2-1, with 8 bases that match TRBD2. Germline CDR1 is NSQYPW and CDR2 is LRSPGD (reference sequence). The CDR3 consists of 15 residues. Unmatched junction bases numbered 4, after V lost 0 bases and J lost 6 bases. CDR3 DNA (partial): TGCACCTGCAGTGCAGATCGGGGGGGCAGTGCT. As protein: CTCSADRGGSA. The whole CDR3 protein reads CTCSADRGGSAEQFF.

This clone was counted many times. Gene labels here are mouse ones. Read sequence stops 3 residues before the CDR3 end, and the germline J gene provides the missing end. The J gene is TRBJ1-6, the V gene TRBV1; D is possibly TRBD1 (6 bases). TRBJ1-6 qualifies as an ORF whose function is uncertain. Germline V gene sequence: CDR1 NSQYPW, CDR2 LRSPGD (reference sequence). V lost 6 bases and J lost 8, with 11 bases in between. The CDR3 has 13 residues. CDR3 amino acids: CTCRGTRDSPLYF. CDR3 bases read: TGCACCTGCAGGGGGACACGAGATTCGCCC.

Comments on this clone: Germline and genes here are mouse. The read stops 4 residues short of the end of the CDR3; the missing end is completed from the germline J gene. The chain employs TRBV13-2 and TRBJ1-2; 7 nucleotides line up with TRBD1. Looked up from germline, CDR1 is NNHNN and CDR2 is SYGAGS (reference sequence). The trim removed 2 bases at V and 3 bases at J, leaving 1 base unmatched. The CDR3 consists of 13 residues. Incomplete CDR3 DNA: TGTGCCAGCGGTGAAGGGACAGACTCC. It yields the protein CASGEGTDS. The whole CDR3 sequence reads CASGEGTDSDYTF.

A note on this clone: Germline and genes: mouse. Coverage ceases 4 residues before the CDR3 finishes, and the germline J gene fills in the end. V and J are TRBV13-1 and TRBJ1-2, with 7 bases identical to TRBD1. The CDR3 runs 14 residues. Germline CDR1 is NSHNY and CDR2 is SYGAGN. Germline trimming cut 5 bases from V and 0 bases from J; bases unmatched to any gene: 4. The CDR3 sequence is CASSLGQPNSDYTF. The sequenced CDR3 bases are TGTGCCAGCAGCCTGGGACAGCCAAACTCC.

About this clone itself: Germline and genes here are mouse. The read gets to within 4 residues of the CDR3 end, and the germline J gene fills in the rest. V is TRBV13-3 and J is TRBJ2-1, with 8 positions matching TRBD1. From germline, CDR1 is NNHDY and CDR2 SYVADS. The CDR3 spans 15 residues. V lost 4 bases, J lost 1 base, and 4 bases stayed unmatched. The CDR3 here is CASSPQGANYAEQFF. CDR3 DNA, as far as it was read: TGTGCCAGCAGTCCTCAGGGGGCGAACTATGCT.

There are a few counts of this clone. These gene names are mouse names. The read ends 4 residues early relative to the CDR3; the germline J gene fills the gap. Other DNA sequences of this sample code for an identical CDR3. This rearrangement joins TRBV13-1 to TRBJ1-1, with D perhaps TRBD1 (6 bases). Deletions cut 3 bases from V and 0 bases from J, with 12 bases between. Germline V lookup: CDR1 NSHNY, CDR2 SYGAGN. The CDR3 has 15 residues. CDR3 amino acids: CASSGPGTTNTEVFF. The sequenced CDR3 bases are TGTGCCAGCAGTGGACCCGGGACAACAAACACA.

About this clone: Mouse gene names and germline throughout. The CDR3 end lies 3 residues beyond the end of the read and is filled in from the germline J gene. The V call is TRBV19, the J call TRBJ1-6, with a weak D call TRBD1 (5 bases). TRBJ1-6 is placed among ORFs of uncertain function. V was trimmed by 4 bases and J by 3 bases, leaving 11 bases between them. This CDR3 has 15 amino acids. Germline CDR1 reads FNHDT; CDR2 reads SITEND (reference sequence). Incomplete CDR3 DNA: TGTGCCAGCAGTCTCCGACAGTACTATAATTCGCCC. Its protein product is CASSLRQYYNSP. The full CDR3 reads CASSLRQYYNSPLYF.